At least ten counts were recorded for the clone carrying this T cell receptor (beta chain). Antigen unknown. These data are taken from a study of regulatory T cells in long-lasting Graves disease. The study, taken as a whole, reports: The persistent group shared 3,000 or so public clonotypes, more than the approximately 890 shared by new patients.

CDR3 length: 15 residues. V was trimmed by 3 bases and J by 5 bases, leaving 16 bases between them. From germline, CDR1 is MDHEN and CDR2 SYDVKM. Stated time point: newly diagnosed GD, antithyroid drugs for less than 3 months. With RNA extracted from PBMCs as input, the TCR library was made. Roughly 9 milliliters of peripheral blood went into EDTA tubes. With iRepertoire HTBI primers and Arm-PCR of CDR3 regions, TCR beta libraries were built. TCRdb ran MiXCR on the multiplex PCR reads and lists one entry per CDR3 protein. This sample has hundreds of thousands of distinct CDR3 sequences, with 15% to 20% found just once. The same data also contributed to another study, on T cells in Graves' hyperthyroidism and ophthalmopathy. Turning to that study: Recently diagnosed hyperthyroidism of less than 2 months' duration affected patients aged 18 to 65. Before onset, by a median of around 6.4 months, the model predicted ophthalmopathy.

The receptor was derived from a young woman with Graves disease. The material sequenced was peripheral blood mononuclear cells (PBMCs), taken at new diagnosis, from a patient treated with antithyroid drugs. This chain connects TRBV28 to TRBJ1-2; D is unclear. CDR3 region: CASSLPSRRSYGYTF. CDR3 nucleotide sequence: TGTGCCAGCAGTTTGCCCAGCAGGAGAAGTTATGGCTACACCTTC.